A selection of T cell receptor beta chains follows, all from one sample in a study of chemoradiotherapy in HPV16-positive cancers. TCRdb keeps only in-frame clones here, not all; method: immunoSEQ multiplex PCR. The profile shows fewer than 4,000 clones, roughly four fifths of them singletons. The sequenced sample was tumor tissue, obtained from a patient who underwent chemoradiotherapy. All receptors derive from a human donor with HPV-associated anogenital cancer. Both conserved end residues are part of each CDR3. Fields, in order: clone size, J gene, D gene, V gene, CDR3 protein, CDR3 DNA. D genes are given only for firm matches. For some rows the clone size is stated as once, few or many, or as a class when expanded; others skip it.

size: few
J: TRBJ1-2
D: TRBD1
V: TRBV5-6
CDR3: CASSPTDRVKGGYTF
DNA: TGTGCCAGCAGCCCCACGGACAGGGTAAAGGGTGGCTACACCTTC

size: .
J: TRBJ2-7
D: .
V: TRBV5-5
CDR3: CASSQGAVGGEYF
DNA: TGTGCCAGCAGCCAAGGGGCGGTGGGTGGAGAGTACTTC

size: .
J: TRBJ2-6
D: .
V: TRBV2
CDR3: CASPAQDRVVAGFSGANVLTF
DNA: TGTGCCAGCCCCGCGCAGGACAGGGTGGTAGCGGGATTCTCTGGGGCCAACGTCCTGACTTTC

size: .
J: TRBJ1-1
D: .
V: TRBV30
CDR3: CAWGRTRNTEAFF
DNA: TGTGCCTGGGGAAGAACAAGGAACACTGAAGCTTTCTTT

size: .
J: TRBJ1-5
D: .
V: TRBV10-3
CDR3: CAISESGPANQPQHF
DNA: TGTGCCATCAGTGAGTCGGGACCCGCAAATCAGCCCCAGCATTTT

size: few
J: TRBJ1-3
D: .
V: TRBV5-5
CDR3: CASEAGTGNTIYF
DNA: TGTGCCAGCGAGGCAGGGACTGGAAACACCATATATTTT

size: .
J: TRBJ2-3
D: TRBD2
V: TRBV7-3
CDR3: CASSLLGLAGGTRTDTQYF
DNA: TGTGCCAGCAGCTTATTAGGTCTAGCGGGGGGAACTCGCACAGATACGCAGTATTTT

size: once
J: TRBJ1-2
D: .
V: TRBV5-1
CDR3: CASSPPGTEYGYTF
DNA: TGCGCCAGCAGCCCTCCAGGGACGGAATATGGCTACACCTTC

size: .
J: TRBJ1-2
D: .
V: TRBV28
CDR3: CASSLTRGPYTF
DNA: TGTGCCAGCAGTTTAACCCGGGGACCCTACACCTTC

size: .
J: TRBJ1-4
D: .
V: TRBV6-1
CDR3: CASSAEGLGRDEKLFF
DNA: TGTGCCAGCAGTGCAGAAGGGCTCGGGAGGGATGAAAAACTGTTTTTT

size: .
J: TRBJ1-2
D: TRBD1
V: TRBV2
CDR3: CASSWTGVDGYTF
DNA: TGTGCCAGCAGCTGGACAGGGGTGGATGGCTACACCTTC

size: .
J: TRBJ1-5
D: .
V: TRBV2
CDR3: CASSRERGGDQPQHF
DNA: TGTGCCAGCAGTCGGGAGAGGGGAGGCGATCAGCCCCAGCATTTT

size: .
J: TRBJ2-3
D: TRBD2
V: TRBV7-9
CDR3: CASSLETSGRVQSTDTQYF
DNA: TGTGCCAGCAGCTTGGAGACTAGCGGGAGGGTTCAGAGCACAGATACGCAGTATTTT

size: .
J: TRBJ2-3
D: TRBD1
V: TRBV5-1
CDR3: CASSSREGGSDTQYF
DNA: TGCGCCAGCAGCTCCAGGGAAGGGGGCTCAGATACGCAGTATTTT

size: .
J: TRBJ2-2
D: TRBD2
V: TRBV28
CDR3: CASTRGGRTGELFF
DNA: TGTGCCTCAACACGGGGGGGGCGGACCGGGGAGCTGTTTTTT

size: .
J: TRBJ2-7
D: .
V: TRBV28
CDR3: CASSRPGSSYEQYF
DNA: TGTGCCAGCAGTAGGCCGGGGAGCTCCTACGAGCAGTACTTC

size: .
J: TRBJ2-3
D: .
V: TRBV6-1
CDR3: CASRGVNTQYF
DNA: TGTGCCAGCAGGGGCGTAAATACGCAGTATTTT

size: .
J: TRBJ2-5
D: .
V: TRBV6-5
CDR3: CASSYLRSGAQYF
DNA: TGTGCCAGCAGTTACCTCCGTTCGGGGGCCCAGTACTTC

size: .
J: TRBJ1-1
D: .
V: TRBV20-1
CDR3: CSARGGTEAFF
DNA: TGCAGTGCACGGGGTGGCACTGAAGCTTTCTTT

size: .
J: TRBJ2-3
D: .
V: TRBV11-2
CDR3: CASSLGWEDTQYF
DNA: TGTGCCAGCAGCTTAGGATGGGAGGATACGCAGTATTTT

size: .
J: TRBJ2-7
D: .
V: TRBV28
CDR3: CASISGALKQQYF
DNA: TGTGCCAGCATCTCAGGGGCGCTCAAGCAACAGTACTTC

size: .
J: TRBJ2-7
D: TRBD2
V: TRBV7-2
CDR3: CASSLGGGSEQYF
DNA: TGTGCCAGCAGCTTAGGCGGGGGGTCGGAGCAGTACTTC

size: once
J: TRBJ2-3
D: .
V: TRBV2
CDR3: CASSLFTDTQYF
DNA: TGTGCCAGCAGCCTTTTCACAGATACGCAGTATTTT

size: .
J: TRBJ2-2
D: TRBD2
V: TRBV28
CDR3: CASRPGLADTGELFF
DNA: TGTGCCAGCAGACCGGGACTAGCGGACACCGGGGAGCTGTTTTTT

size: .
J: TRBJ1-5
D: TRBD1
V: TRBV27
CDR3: CASSPWDRINQPQHF
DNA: TGTGCCAGCAGTCCGTGGGACAGAATCAATCAGCCCCAGCATTTT

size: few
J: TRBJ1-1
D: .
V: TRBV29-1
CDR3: CSVDLADIEAFF
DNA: TGCAGCGTTGACCTAGCGGATATTGAAGCTTTCTTT

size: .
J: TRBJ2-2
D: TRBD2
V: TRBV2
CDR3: CASSAERGGPGELFF
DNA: TGTGCCAGCAGCGCCGAGCGGGGGGGACCCGGGGAGCTGTTTTTT

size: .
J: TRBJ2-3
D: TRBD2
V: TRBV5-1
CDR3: CASSSERGADTQYF
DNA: TGCGCCAGCAGCTCCGAGCGGGGAGCAGATACGCAGTATTTT

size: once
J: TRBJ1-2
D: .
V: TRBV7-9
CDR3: CASSPRSPGRENTHYGYTF
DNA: TGTGCCAGCAGCCCCAGGTCCCCGGGCAGGGAAAATACCCACTATGGCTACACCTTC

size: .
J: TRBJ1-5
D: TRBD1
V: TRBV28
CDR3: CASSLTDRDLNQPQHF
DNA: TGTGCCAGCAGTTTGACCGACAGGGACCTAAATCAGCCCCAGCATTTT

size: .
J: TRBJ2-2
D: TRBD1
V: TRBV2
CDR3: CASRRTTGGSGELFF
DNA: TGTGCCAGCAGGCGAACGACAGGGGGCAGCGGGGAGCTGTTTTTT

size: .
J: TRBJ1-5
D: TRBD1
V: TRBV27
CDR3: CASSATGHNQPQHF
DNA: TGTGCCAGCAGTGCGACAGGGCACAATCAGCCCCAGCATTTT

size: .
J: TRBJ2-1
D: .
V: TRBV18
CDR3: CASSPLTGAGAYNEQFF
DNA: TGTGCCAGCTCACCACTCACCGGGGCGGGGGCGTACAATGAGCAGTTCTTC

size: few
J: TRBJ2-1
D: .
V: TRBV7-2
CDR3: CASSFPAGEQFF
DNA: TGTGCCAGCAGCTTCCCGGCCGGAGAGCAGTTCTTC

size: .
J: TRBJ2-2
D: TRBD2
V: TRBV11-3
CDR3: CASSPSGGANTGELFF
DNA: TGTGCCAGCAGCCCCAGCGGGGGCGCGAACACCGGGGAGCTGTTTTTT

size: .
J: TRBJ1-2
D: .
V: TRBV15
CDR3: CATSRDGAPSGYTF
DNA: TGTGCCACCAGCAGAGATGGTGCTCCTTCGGGCTACACCTTC

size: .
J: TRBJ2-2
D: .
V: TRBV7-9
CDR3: CASSLGRAGELFF
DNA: TGTGCCAGCAGCTTAGGAAGGGCCGGGGAGCTGTTTTTT

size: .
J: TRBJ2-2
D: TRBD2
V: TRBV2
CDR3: CASSGFGEGGELFF
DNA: TGTGCCAGCAGCGGTTTCGGGGAGGGCGGGGAGCTGTTTTTT

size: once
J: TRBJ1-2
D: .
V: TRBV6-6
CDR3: CASSRGRDYGYTF
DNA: TGTGCCAGCAGTAGAGGGCGGGACTATGGCTACACCTTC

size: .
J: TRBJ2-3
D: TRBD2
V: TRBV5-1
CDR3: CASSTGGADTQYF
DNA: TGCGCCAGCTCCACGGGAGGGGCAGATACGCAGTATTTT

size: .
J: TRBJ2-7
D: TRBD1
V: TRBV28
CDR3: CASSPFRQGGTYEQYF
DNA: TGTGCCAGCAGTCCCTTTAGACAGGGGGGGACCTACGAGCAGTACTTC

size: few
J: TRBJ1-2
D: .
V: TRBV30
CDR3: CAWSALNARAGYTF
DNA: TGTGCCTGGAGTGCCCTTAACGCGCGGGCAGGCTACACCTTC

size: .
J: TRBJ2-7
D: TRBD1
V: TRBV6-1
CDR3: CASSVPGQGKSEQYF
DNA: TGTGCCAGCAGTGTCCCGGGACAGGGGAAATCCGAGCAGTACTTC

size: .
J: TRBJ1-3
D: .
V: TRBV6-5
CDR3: CASSYAASSGNTIYF
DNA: TGTGCCAGCAGTTACGCGGCTAGCTCTGGAAACACCATATATTTT

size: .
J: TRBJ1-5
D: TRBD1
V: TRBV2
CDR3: CASLQGEEQPQHF
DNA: TGTGCCAGCTTACAGGGGGAAGAGCAGCCCCAGCATTTT

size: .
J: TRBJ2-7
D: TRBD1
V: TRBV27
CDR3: CASSLSSGGAEQYF
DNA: TGTGCCAGCAGTTTATCGTCAGGGGGCGCCGAGCAGTACTTC

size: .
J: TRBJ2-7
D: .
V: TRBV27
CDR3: CASSLSLGELYEQYF
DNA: TGTGCCAGCAGTTTATCCCTTGGGGAGTTGTACGAGCAGTACTTC

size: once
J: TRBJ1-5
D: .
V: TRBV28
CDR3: CASSPHSGEQPQHF
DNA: TGTGCCAGCAGTCCGCATAGTGGGGAACAGCCCCAGCATTTT

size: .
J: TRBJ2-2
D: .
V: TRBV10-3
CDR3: CAIRGSGTGAMNTGELFF
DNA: TGTGCCATCAGGGGTTCCGGGACGGGAGCCATGAACACCGGGGAGCTGTTTTTT

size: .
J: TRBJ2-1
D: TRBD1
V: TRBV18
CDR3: CASSENQGQGFGEQFF
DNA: TGTGCCAGCTCAGAAAATCAGGGACAGGGGTTTGGAGAGCAGTTCTTC

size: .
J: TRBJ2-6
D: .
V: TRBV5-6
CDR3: CASSLVARNVLTF
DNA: TGTGCCAGCAGCTTGGTAGCGCGGAACGTCCTGACTTTC

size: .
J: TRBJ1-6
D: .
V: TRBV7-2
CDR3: CASSTRTNSPLHF
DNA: TGTGCCAGCAGCACAAGGACAAATTCACCCCTCCACTTT

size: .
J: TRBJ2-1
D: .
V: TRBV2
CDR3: CASSAYHEQFF
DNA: TGTGCCAGCAGTGCCTACCATGAGCAGTTCTTC

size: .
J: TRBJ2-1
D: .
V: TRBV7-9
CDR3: CASPLPNRRTHEQFF
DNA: TGTGCCAGTCCGCTGCCCAATCGTAGGACACATGAGCAGTTCTTC

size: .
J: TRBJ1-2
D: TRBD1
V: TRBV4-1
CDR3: CASSHSTSRTGDGYTF
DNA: TGCGCCAGCAGCCATTCCACCTCCCGGACAGGGGATGGCTACACCTTC

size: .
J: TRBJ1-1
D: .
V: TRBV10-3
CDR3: CAISESGGLNTEAFF
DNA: TGTGCCATCAGTGAGTCGGGGGGTTTGAACACTGAAGCTTTCTTT

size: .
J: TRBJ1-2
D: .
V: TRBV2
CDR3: CASRIQAYGYTF
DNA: TGTGCCAGCAGGATACAGGCCTATGGCTACACCTTC

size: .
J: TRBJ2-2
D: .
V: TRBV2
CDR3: CASIGSVGELFF
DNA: TGTGCCAGCATTGGTAGCGTGGGGGAGCTGTTTTTT

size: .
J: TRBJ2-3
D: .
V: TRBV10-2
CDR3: CASSNLRGLAPPASTDTQYF
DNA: TGCGCCAGCAGTAACCTGCGTGGCCTAGCGCCCCCGGCTAGCACAGATACGCAGTATTTT

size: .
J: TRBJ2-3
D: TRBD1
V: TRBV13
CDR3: CASSSETGDTDTQYF
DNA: TGTGCCAGCAGCTCTGAGACAGGGGACACAGATACGCAGTATTTT